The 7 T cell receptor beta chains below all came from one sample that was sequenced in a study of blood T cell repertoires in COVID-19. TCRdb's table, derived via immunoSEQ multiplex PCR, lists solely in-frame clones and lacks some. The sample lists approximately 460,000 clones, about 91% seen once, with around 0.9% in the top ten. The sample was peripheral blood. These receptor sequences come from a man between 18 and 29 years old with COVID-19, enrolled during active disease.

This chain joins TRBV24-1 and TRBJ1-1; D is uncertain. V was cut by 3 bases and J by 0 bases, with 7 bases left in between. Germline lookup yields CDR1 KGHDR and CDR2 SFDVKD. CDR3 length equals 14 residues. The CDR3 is CATSDGPMNTEAFF. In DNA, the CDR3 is TGTGCCACCAGTGATGGGCCTATGAACACTGAAGCTTTCTTT.

The CDR3 spells CASSVRDRQETQYF. The CDR3 DNA follows: TGTGCCAGCAGCGTCCGGGACAGACAAGAGACCCAGTACTTC. V gene TRBV7-2 combines with J gene TRBJ2-5; 7 nucleotides match TRBD1. The CDR3 spans 14 residues. V gave up 5 bases and J gave up 2 bases; unmatched junction bases: 5. Germline V gene sequence: CDR1 SGHTA, CDR2 FQGNSA.

CDR3 loop: CASSQVTSRSDTQYF. The CDR3 DNA sequence: TGCGCCAGCAGCCAAGTGACTAGTCGGTCGGATACGCAGTATTTT. J is TRBJ2-3 and V is TRBV4-1; the D gene is possibly TRBD2 (6 bases). V was pared by 1 base and J by 6 bases, with 14 bases between. This CDR3 is built from 15 residues. Germline CDR1 and CDR2: MGHRA and YSYEKL.

CDR3 sequence (DNA): TGTGCCAGCAGCCCGGGGTCATTACTTTCACCCCTCCACTTT. Its protein is CASSPGSLLSPLHF. This chain uses TRBV5-6 with TRBJ1-6; D gene ambiguous. The CDR3 is 14 residues long. In germline, CDR1 is SGHDT, CDR2 YYEEEE. V gave up 4 bases and J gave up 9 bases, with 14 bases separating them.

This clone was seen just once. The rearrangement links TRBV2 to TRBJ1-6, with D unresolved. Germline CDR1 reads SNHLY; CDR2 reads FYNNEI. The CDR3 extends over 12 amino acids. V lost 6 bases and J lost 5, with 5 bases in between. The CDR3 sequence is CASRGNNSPLHF. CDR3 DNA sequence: TGTGCCAGCAGGGGCAATAATTCACCCCTCCACTTT.

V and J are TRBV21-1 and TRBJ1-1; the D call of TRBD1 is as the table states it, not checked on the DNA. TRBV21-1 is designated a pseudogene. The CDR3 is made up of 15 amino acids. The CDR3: CASSKVKGPGTEAFF. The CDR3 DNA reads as TGTGCCAGCAGCAAAGTGAAGGGGCCTGGAACTGAAGCTTTCTTT.

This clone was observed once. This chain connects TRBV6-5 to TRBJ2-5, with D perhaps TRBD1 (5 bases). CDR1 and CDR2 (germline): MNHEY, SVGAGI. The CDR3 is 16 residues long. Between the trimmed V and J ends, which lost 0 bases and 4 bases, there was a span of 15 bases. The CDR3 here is CASSYSGVGTTETQYF. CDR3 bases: TGTGCCAGCAGTTACTCAGGGGTAGGCACAACAGAGACCCAGTACTTC.